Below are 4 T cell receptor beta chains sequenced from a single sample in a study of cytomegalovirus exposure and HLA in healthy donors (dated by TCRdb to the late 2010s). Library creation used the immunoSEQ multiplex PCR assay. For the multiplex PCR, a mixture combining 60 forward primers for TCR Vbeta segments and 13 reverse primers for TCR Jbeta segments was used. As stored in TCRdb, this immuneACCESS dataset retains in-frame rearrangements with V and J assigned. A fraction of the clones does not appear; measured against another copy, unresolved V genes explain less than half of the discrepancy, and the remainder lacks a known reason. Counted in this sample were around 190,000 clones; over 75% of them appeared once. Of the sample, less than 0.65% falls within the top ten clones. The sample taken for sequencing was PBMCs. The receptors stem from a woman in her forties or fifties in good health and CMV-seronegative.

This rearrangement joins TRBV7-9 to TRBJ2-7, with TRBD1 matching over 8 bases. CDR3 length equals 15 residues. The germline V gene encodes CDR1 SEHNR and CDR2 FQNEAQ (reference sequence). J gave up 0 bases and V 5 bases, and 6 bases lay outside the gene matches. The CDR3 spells CASSPQTGVSYEQYF. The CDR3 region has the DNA TGTGCCAGCAGCCCCCAGACAGGGGTCTCCTACGAGCAGTACTTC.

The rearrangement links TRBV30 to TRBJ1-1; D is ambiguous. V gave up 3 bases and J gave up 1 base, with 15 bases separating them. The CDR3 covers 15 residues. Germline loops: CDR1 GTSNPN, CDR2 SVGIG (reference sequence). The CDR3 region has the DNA TGTGCCTGGAGGGACTTGGACTTGGAGAACACTGAAGCTTTCTTT. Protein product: CAWRDLDLENTEAFF.

CDR3 sequence: CAVQGTQETQYF. The CDR3 DNA reads TGTGCCGTACAGGGTACCCAAGAGACCCAGTACTTC. V and J are TRBV6-5 and TRBJ2-5, with D maybe TRBD1 (6 bases). V was cut by 11 bases and J by 1 base, with 11 bases left in between. This CDR3 comprises 12 residues. Germline loops: CDR1 MNHEY, CDR2 SVGAGI.

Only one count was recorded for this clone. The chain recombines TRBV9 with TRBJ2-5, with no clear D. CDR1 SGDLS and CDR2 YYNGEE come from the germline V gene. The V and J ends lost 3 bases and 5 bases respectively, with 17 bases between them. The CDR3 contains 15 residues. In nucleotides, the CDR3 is TGTGCCAGCAGCGCGTGGGCCCGGCCCTATGAGACCCAGTACTTC. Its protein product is CASSAWARPYETQYF.